Listed here are 14 T cell receptor beta chains from one sample, sequenced in a study of blood T cell repertoires in COVID-19. TCRdb's copy holds only in-frame clones and misses some; the assay was immunoSEQ multiplex PCR. The repertoire includes roughly 230,000 clones, 84% of them detected once, and about 4% sits in the top ten. Sequencing was performed on peripheral blood. The origin of the receptors is a man aged 50-60 years with acute or convalescent COVID-19.

The CDR3 is CASSLASGPPGNEKLFF. Here the CDR3 DNA reads TGTGCCAGCAGCTTAGCATCAGGTCCACCAGGGAATGAAAAACTGTTTTTT. This chain links TRBV7-9 with TRBJ1-4, with D maybe TRBD1 (5 bases). The CDR3 extends over 17 amino acids. CDR1 is SEHNR and CDR2 is FQNEAQ in the germline V gene (reference sequence). The V end was cut by 0 bases, the J end by 5 bases, with 16 bases between.

V is TRBV2 and J is TRBJ1-5; possibly TRBD1 for D (6 bases). Germline V gives CDR1 SNHLY, CDR2 FYNNEI. The CDR3 consists of 13 residues. V dropped 8 bases and J dropped 2 bases, with 10 bases sitting between them. The CDR3 region is CASRPGGNQPQHF. The CDR3 nucleotides read TGTGCCAGCCGCCCAGGGGGCAATCAGCCCCAGCATTTT.

This clone has only one observation. This chain links TRBV9 with TRBJ2-2; D is undetermined. The ends were cut back, 0 bases at V and 7 bases at J, with 4 bases in the middle. Germline loops: CDR1 SGDLS, CDR2 YYNGEE. CDR3 size: 12 residues. The chain's CDR3 is CASSVGVGELFF. The DNA of the CDR3 is TGTGCCAGCAGCGTAGGAGTCGGGGAGCTGTTTTTT.

V is TRBV4-2 and J is TRBJ1-3; D uncertain. The CDR3 extends over 15 amino acids. V gave up 0 bases and J gave up 7 bases, with 13 bases separating them. From germline, CDR1 is LGHNA and CDR2 YNFKEQ. The CDR3 loop reads CASSQDRLGGNTIYF. CDR3 in DNA: TGTGCCAGCAGCCAAGACAGGTTAGGCGGGAACACCATATATTTT.

This clone was recorded only once. The CDR3 DNA reads TGTGCCAGCAGAGATGGGGGCGTTTCCTACGAGCAGTACTTC. This codes for CASRDGGVSYEQYF. The genes are TRBV28 and TRBJ2-7; TRBD1 might be the D (6 bases). V lost 6 bases, J lost 1 base, and 13 bases lay in between. The CDR3 has 14 residues. Germline CDR1 is MDHEN and CDR2 is SYDVKM.

This chain uses TRBV28 with TRBJ1-2; D remains unclear. This CDR3 is built from 14 residues. The V end lost 6 bases, the J end lost 3 bases, and 14 bases lay between the germline ends. CDR1 and CDR2 from the germline V gene are MDHEN and SYDVKM. CDR3 amino acids: CASSQQPPDYGYTF. The CDR3 DNA sequence: TGTGCCAGCAGCCAACAACCGCCAGACTATGGCTACACCTTC.

The chain has TRBV7-6 and TRBJ2-7; D unresolved. Trimming took off 5 bases at V and 3 bases at J, with 5 bases between the two ends. The CDR3 is 11 amino acids. Germline values: CDR1 SGHVS, CDR2 FNYEAQ. CDR3 sequence: CASSPGYEQYF. As DNA, the CDR3 is TGTGCCAGCAGCCCAGGCTACGAGCAGTACTTC. Full variable domain (remainder filled in from reference TRBV7-6 and TRBJ2-7): GAGVSQSPRYKVTKRGQDVALRCDPISGHVSLYWYRQALGQGPEFLTYFNYEAQQDKSGLPNDRFSAERPEGSISTLTIQRTEQRDSAMYRCASSPGYEQYFGPGTRLTVT.

The rearrangement uses TRBV19 and TRBJ1-6, with unresolved D. This CDR3 is 16 amino acids long. Deletions cut 3 bases from V and 7 bases from J, with 16 bases between. Germline-derived CDR1 and CDR2 are LNHDA and SQIVND (reference sequence). The CDR3 spells CASSMSRLRSNSPLHF. CDR3 in DNA: TGTGCCAGTAGTATGTCCAGGCTTAGGTCGAATTCACCCCTCCACTTT.

This clone was observed a single time. The rearrangement joins TRBV3-1 (or the pseudogene TRBV3-2) to TRBJ1-5, with D uncertain. Trimming cost V 3 bases and J 5 bases, with 14 bases left between them. The CDR3 is 15 amino acids. Per the germline V gene, CDR1 is LGHDT and CDR2 is YNNKEL (reference sequence). This CDR3 is CASSHGGNTDQPQHF. In DNA, the CDR3 is TGTGCCAGCAGCCATGGCGGTAACACCGATCAGCCCCAGCATTTT.

This chain connects TRBV10-2 to TRBJ2-1; 8 positions match TRBD1. Trimming cost V 2 bases and J 8 bases; bases outside gene matches: 8. Per germline, CDR1 WSHSY and CDR2 SAAADI. The CDR3 has 15 amino acids. In nucleotides, the CDR3 is TGCGCCAGCAGTGAGAATGGTGCCAGGGGGCATGAGCAGTTCTTC. It translates to CASSENGARGHEQFF.

This rearrangement joins TRBV4-1 to TRBJ2-1; TRBD1 matches at 10 bases. This CDR3 comprises 13 residues. Unmatched junction bases numbered 4, after V lost 6 bases and J lost 8 bases. Germline V gene sequence: CDR1 MGHRA, CDR2 YSYEKL. The DNA for the CDR3 is TGCGCCAGCAGGGACAGGGGGGGTGATGAGCAGTTCTTC. Encoded protein: CASRDRGGDEQFF.

Regarding this clone: The sample contains more than one DNA sequence encoding this CDR3. The CDR3 loop is CASKDTSSYEQYF. In nucleotides, the CDR3 is TGTGCCAGCAAAGACACCAGCTCCTACGAGCAGTACTTC. V gene TRBV6-5 combines with J gene TRBJ2-7; D not certain. This CDR3 has 13 amino acids. Trimming left V 7 bases short and J 0 bases short, with 10 bases between. Germline V gives CDR1 MNHEY, CDR2 SVGAGI.

V is TRBV2 and J is TRBJ2-1; 8 bases are a match to TRBD2. With 3 bases clipped from V and 9 bases from J, the junction kept 10 bases outside the gene matches. CDR3 length equals 15 residues. The germline CDR1 and CDR2 sequences are SNHLY and FYNNEI. The CDR3, as DNA: TGTGCCAGCAGTGATTGGGGACTAGAGTCGAGTGAGCAGTTCTTC. Protein sequence: CASSDWGLESSEQFF.

The chain combines TRBV7-3 with TRBJ2-1, with TRBD2 matching 8 bases. CDR1 is SGHTA and CDR2 is FQGTGA in the germline V gene. The V and J ends lost 4 bases and 1 base, in that order; junction bases with no gene match: 6. CDR3 length: 16 amino acids. CDR3 sequence: CASSSSGLASYNEQFF. In DNA, the CDR3 is TGTGCCAGCAGCTCCTCCGGACTAGCATCCTACAATGAGCAGTTCTTC.